This is a list of T cell receptor beta chains from one sample in a study of blood T cell repertoires in COVID-19. This table comes from immunoSEQ multiplex PCR, and its TCRdb copy is limited to in-frame clones, with some not included. In the table there are about 180,000 clones, 75% to 90% of which are singletons. The specimen sequenced was peripheral blood. Receptors were obtained from a woman in her thirties or forties with COVID-19, enrolled during active disease. The CDR3 runs from the conserved cysteine through the conserved F or W. Each record gives: clone size, D gene, J gene, V gene, CDR3 DNA, CDR3 protein. The D gene is left open where the match is weak. Some rows have no size entry. The others give once, few or many, or a class for an expanded clone.

. . TRBJ1-1 TRBV12-3/TRBV12-4 TGTGCCAGCAGGGTACAGGGGAACACTGAAGCTTTCTTT CASRVQGNTEAFF
. . TRBJ1-2 TRBV28 TGTGCCAGCAGTATATCCAAAGGGGCCAGCTATGGCTACACCTTC CASSISKGASYGYTF
few . TRBJ1-1 TRBV10-1 TGCGCCAGCAGTGTCGCGCTGAACACTGAAGCTTTCTTT CASSVALNTEAFF
. . TRBJ2-1 TRBV4-1 TGCGCCAGCAGCCAAGAAGGGGTATCTGGGAATGAGCAGTTCTTC CASSQEGVSGNEQFF
. TRBD1 TRBJ1-1 TRBV5-1 TGCGCCAGCAGCCCAGGACAGGGGGGAATAGTGGCTTTCTTT CASSPGQGGIVAFF
. TRBD2 TRBJ2-1 TRBV5-4 TGTGCCAGCAGCTTGGCCGAGGTTATTGGGACTAGCGACTACAATGAGCAGTTCTTC CASSLAEVIGTSDYNEQFF
. . TRBJ2-7 TRBV7-9 TGTGCCAGCAGCCCATCCGGGACTCAGAACTACGAGCAGTACTTC CASSPSGTQNYEQYF
few . TRBJ1-1 TRBV28 TGTGCCAGCAGTTCCTACGGTTCAAGGAACACTGAAGCTTTCTTT CASSSYGSRNTEAFF
. . TRBJ2-5 TRBV5-5 TGTGCCAGCAGCTTGGACTGGGCCCAAGAGACCCAGTACTTC CASSLDWAQETQYF
. . TRBJ1-1 TRBV3-1/TRBV3-2 TGTGCCAGCGGCTCGATGCCGGGGGTGAACACTGAAGCTTTCTTT CASGSMPGVNTEAFF
. TRBD1 TRBJ1-5 TRBV27 TGTGCCAGCAGTTTAAAGGGGACAAAGGGGGCCCCCGGCAATCAGCCCCAGCATTTT CASSLKGTKGAPGNQPQHF
. TRBD2 TRBJ2-7 TRBV28 TGTGCCAGCAGCCTACTAGCGGGTGGCTACGAGCAGTACTTC CASSLLAGGYEQYF
few . TRBJ1-5 TRBV5-5 TGTGCCAGCAGCTTGGGGCTCGGACGGGATAATCAGCCCCAGCATTTT CASSLGLGRDNQPQHF
. . TRBJ1-3 TRBV6-4 TGTGCCAGCAGTACTGAGTCTGGAAACACCATATATTTT CASSTESGNTIYF
. TRBD1 TRBJ2-7 TRBV19 TGTGCCAGTAGTATAGGGCAGGGGGTATCCTACGAGCAGTACTTC CASSIGQGVSYEQYF
few . TRBJ2-4 TRBV27 TGTGCCAGCAGTACATTAGCCAAAAACATTCAGTACTTC CASSTLAKNIQYF
. . TRBJ2-5 TRBV3-1/TRBV3-2 TGTGCCAGCGGTCCCTTTCAGGGGGGACAAGAGACCCAGTACTTC CASGPFQGGQETQYF
. . TRBJ2-7 TRBV9 TGTGCCAGCAGAGGACAGAGCTCCTACGAGCAGTACTTC CASRGQSSYEQYF
. . TRBJ1-1 TRBV27 TGTGCCAGCAGTTTGCAAACCCCGACAGAAAACACTGAAGCTTTCTTT CASSLQTPTENTEAFF
. . TRBJ2-7 TRBV2 TGTGCCAGCAGTGAAGCGCCAGGGGTTGCCTACGAGCAGTACTTC CASSEAPGVAYEQYF
. TRBD1 TRBJ2-2 TRBV24-1 TGTGCCACAAGGACAGGGAACACCGGGGAGCTGTTTTTT CATRTGNTGELFF
. . TRBJ1-1 TRBV7-9 TGTGCCAGCAGCCCCCCACCCCTATCCTGGACTGAAGCTTTCTTT CASSPPPLSWTEAFF
once . TRBJ2-7 TRBV10-1 TGCGCCAGCAGTGCTACTACGCAGCAGTACTTC CASSATTQQYF
once . TRBJ1-1 TRBV10-1 TGCGCCAGCAGGGCAGGGGCGGACACTGAAGCTTTCTTT CASRAGADTEAFF
once TRBD1 TRBJ1-2 TRBV4-1 TGCGCCAGCAGCCAAGATCTGTCGACAGGGGGCAACTATGGCTACACCTTC CASSQDLSTGGNYGYTF
. . TRBJ1-5 TRBV5-1 TGCGCCAGCAGCCCCGGGACACCAGGAGGTCAGCCCCAGCATTTT CASSPGTPGGQPQHF
. TRBD1 TRBJ1-3 TRBV18 TGTGCCAGCTCACCAGGGACAGGGGCTGGAAACACCATATATTTT CASSPGTGAGNTIYF
. . TRBJ1-5 TRBV27 TGTGCCAGCAGCGACAGTGTTCATCAGCCCCAGCATTTT CASSDSVHQPQHF
. . TRBJ2-3 TRBV4-2 TGTGCCAGCAGCCCCAAGTCCCTGTCCGGTGATACGCAGTATTTT CASSPKSLSGDTQYF
. . TRBJ1-5 TRBV12-3/TRBV12-4 TGTGCCAGCAGTTTATCTTATCAGCCCCAGCATTTT CASSLSYQPQHF
. . TRBJ2-5 TRBV5-5 TGTGCCAGCAGCTTGGAAAGGGGTAGGGAGACCCAGTACTTC CASSLERGRETQYF
. . TRBJ2-5 TRBV13 TGTGCCAGCAGCTTCGGCGGGCACCAAGAGACCCAGTACTTC CASSFGGHQETQYF
. TRBD1 TRBJ1-3 TRBV6-5 TGTGCCAGCAGTTGGGACAGTGTTGGGGGGCACACCATATATTTT CASSWDSVGGHTIYF
. TRBD1 TRBJ1-5 TRBV24-1 TGTGCCATCCAGACAGGGGCACAGCCCCAGCATTTT CAIQTGAQPQHF
. . TRBJ2-3 TRBV6-5 TGTGCCAGCAGTTACCAGGTCGGGGGAACGGAGTATTTT CASSYQVGGTEYF
. TRBD1 TRBJ1-2 TRBV5-1 TGCGCCAGCAGCTGGTCCCGGGACAGGATCTATGGCTACACCTTC CASSWSRDRIYGYTF
. . TRBJ2-7 TRBV28 TGTGCCAGCGGCGTGCGACAGGCCTCCTACGAGCAGTACTTC CASGVRQASYEQYF
. TRBD1 TRBJ1-2 TRBV10-2 TGCGCCAGCACCATCGACAGGGGGCCTACTAACTATGGCTACACCTTC CASTIDRGPTNYGYTF